The source of this T cell receptor beta chain is a study of T-cell reconstitution after alpha-beta-depleted transplantation in children. The study, taken as a whole, reports: Some patients showed high day-60 TCRbeta diversity, which derived from surviving recipient T cells and thymic progenitors. The origin of alpha-beta T cells about two months after transplant was reportedly several hundred expanded graft clones. The authors attributed T-cell counts and diversity one year after transplant mostly to newly produced T cells.

The CDR3 is made up of 13 amino acids. Trimming cost V 7 bases and J 4 bases, with 11 bases left between them. From germline, CDR1 is MNHEY and CDR2 SVGEGT. Preparation of the TCRbeta library was carried out with unique molecular identifiers. TCRdb redid the calling of the PCR reads with MiXCR, one entry per CDR3 protein. Found here are 750,000 to 950,000 distinct CDR3 sequences, roughly 16% of them singletons; the top ten hold 5%. For this clonotype: Its matching antigen is unknown.

The chain has TRBV6-2 or TRBV6-3 and TRBJ2-1; D remains unclear. This receptor was identified in a male patient younger than 18 who had a stem cell transplant for acute lymphoblastic leukemia, so the T cells may come from the graft donor. The input for sequencing was PBMCs, mostly from graft donor cells, taken 360 days after TCRalphabeta/CD19-depleted stem cell transplant. CDR3 residues: CASKPTRYNEQFF. CDR3 DNA: TGTGCCAGCAAACCCACCCGGTACAATGAGCAGTTCTTC.